What follows is one T cell receptor (beta chain) and its context. Its cognate antigen has yet to be identified. Base qualities are not at hand, and no much larger clone is one base apart. These data belong to a study of cytomegalovirus exposure and HLA in healthy donors (TCRdb year 2017). Looking at the study overall: According to an earlier analysis of several hundred of the donors, roughly 180 million T cells yielded over 90 million unique TCR beta sequences and about 300 Gb of sequence data. A later analysis re-examined previously published TCR beta repertoires from more than 600 donors and added high-resolution HLA genotyping to investigate patterns of TCR occurrence. Donor age, sex, ethnicity and CMV serostatus were compiled together with the repertoire data. The study was designed to test whether signatures of past pathogen exposure could be identified by cataloging public T cell receptors. In addition to the first cohort of 666 subjects, a separate validation cohort of 120 different subjects was used. Among approximately 370 genotyped donors of the cohort, an average of approximately 200,000 unique TCR beta nucleotide sequences was sequenced per donor, of which roughly 18% were non-productive. The later analysis used no new phenotypic data to find candidate immune exposures, relying instead on TCR beta sequences and their occurrence across donors. Four to six DR-DQ haplotypes were handled as single units for association and clustering, since linkage in the cohort was strong. All discovery cohort repertoires had been generated on a single sequencing platform. The genetic ancestry cluster associated with self-reported Caucasian donors included 80% to 90% of the roughly 400 genotyped donors. The study used immunosequencing to profile the T cell repertoires of about 670 subjects and linked those repertoires to cytomegalovirus serostatus. The number of typed donors differed by locus: about 620-640 for A, B, C, DRB1 and DQB1; approximately 520 for DQA1; approximately 600 for DPA1; and some 450 for DPB1. Roughly 310 gigabases of sequencing data and approximately 85 million unique TCR sequences were included in an early release covering under 650 HLA-typed donors. In a later genetic analysis, genome-wide SNP genotypes for about 65% of the roughly 700 donors were used, and that subset was treated as a discovery cohort. HLA typing included class I and class II loci at four-digit resolution. To predict cytomegalovirus infection status, the study brought together high-throughput TCR immunosequencing, statistical association of individual TCRs with disease status, and machine learning. To decide whether each TCR beta V gene segment behaved as functional or pseudogenic, an earlier analysis of some 600 of the donors relied on high-throughput TCR beta sequencing.

In total, more than 500 healthy bone marrow donors made up the cohort. At the time of sampling, all cohort members were nominally healthy, though unrecorded immune exposures were likely present. The donor tested CMV seronegative, placing the donor among the 350 to 400 seronegative members of the cohort. Every donor gave a peripheral blood sample, and the peripheral blood mononuclear cells from that sample were used for TCR beta sequencing. The Qiagen DNeasy Blood Extraction Kit was used to extract genomic DNA from the blood cell samples. Library preparation used the immunoSEQ multiplex PCR assay. A mixture of 60 forward primers for TCR Vbeta segments and 13 reverse primers for TCR Jbeta segments was used in the multiplex PCR. The CDR3 region of rearranged TCR beta genes was amplified from genomic DNA with a multiplex PCR assay. Amplified TCR beta libraries were sequenced as 87-base-pair reads on the Illumina HiSeq System. The published analysis was carried out like this. A later analysis tallied tens of millions of unique TCR beta chains across the 650 to 750 repertoires, and some 10 million of those chains were shared by two or more donors. A nearest-neighbor algorithm error-corrected the raw reads and collapsed the reads into unique sequences, merging closely related sequences to remove PCR and sequencing errors. Alignment of CDR3 sequences to IMGT reference sequences was used to assign V, D and J gene segments. For a sequence to be retained, at least a six-nucleotide match to both a V gene segment and a J gene segment was required. A rearrangement counted as productive if the CDR3 had no stop codons and remained in frame with V and J, and every other rearrangement counted as non-productive. Following IMGT convention, CDR3 was defined as the stretch from the second conserved V-encoded cysteine to the conserved J-encoded phenylalanine. In an earlier analysis of more than 550 of the donors, sequences lacking an unambiguous match to a single V gene segment were excluded. An earlier analysis of fewer than 750 of the donors classified V segments as functional when productive rearrangements were above 56.7% and as segregating when the standard deviation between donors was above 5%. A statistical classification framework was built to diagnose cytomegalovirus status from the catalog of TCR beta chain sequences. In a later analysis, TCR nucleotide sequences were compared against IMGT/GENE-DB human TR gene sequences so that V and J genes could be assigned. A later analysis assigned CDR3 sequences and most-parsimonious VDJ recombination scenarios with the TCRdist pipeline. In a later analysis, each TCR beta chain was defined by its CDR3 amino acid sequence together with its V-gene family, and reads without a unique V-gene family were excluded. A later analysis removed nearly 600 highly shared, low-generation-probability nucleotide sequences to deal with suspected cross-contamination and a sequencing artifact. A later analysis calculated a clonal expansion index for each public chain from normalized within-repertoire ranks of inferred template counts. Generation probabilities in a later analysis came from a VDJ recombination model fitted to out-of-frame rearrangements, and those results were checked against IGoR. Hypergeometric tests were used in a later analysis to score TCR-TCR, TCR-HLA and TCR-CMV co-occurrence, with a repertoire-size bias correction applied to the TCR pairs. False discovery rates were estimated in a later analysis by permuting HLA or CMV assignments 20 times. In a later analysis, co-occurring TCRs were grouped using DBSCAN, with TCRdist sequence similarity added in when clustering inside HLA-allele-positive subsets. For co-occurrence clustering, repertoires with fewer than 30,000 or more than 120,000 public chains were excluded, along with four to six repertoires with anomalous nucleotide sharing. TCRdb's version of the immuneACCESS table is confined to in-frame rearrangements and falls short of the full clone set. An unresolved V gene accounts for under half of the shortfall where checked; the remainder is of unknown origin. That table gives V, J and clone size, and the DNA gave D and trimming. The sample table lists 150,000 to 200,000 clones, less than 90% of them with a count of one. The top ten clonotypes cover roughly 0.24% of the sample.

The paper as a whole reports these results and caveats: Most TCR sequences were seen in very few donors, while some public TCRs were found in many individuals. The classifier was reported to diagnose cytomegalovirus status with high specificity and sensitivity in both the original and validation cohorts. A total of around 150 TCR beta chains were listed by the study as associated with cytomegalovirus. Sequencing depth was assumed to be roughly uniform across donors in the presence/absence analyses, though that assumption may not hold. In a later analysis, around 17,000 TCR beta sequences were associated with specific HLA alleles at a false discovery rate of 0.05. The only immune exposure information available for the cohort was CMV serostatus. Because HLA typing was missing for some donors at each locus, association tests included only the typed subset. Linkage disequilibrium might explain the correlated functional status among segregating V segments, but an unknown experimental factor could not be excluded. According to a later genetic analysis, donors in an Asian-associated ancestry cluster had fewer N-insertions in productive TCRs than the approximately 690-donor mean. When HLA alleles, especially DR and DQ, strongly co-occurred, TCR associations were difficult to assign to individual alleles. A group of highly shared sequence variants was considered likely to be a technical artifact of the sequencing pipeline. In a later analysis, TCR association rates were found to vary across HLA loci, with the most associated TCRs seen for DRB1 alleles and the fewest for HLA-C alleles. Three of the identified cytomegalovirus-associated TCR beta chains were confirmed in vitro to be specific for cytomegalovirus antigens. In a later analysis, most CMV-associated TCR beta chains were found to appear HLA-restricted, with HLA associations seemingly driven largely by CMV exposure. Because counts were too low, roughly 17 rarely observed V segments, including chromosome 9 orphons, were left out of the earlier analysis of approximately 580 of the donors. This cohort had only TCR beta chains sequenced, and the lack of alpha or paired-chain data limited which features could be detected. In an earlier analysis of around 600 of the donors, most TCR beta V segments appeared in productive rearrangements about 87% or about 30% of the time, broadly matching IMGT annotations. V-gene and J-gene trimming of TCR beta chains was associated with a missense DCLRE1C variant in a later genetic analysis, and the association was replicated in an independent cohort. Several of the top co-occurrence clusters appeared to be linked to parvovirus B19, influenza, CMV and Epstein-Barr virus, according to a later analysis. A further reported finding was that TCR beta sequences accurately predicted the HLA-A and HLA-B alleles for most subjects in the first cohort. It was suggested by the authors that the approach could potentially be generalized to other disease states and immunological phenotypes. A later analysis found that HLA-associated TCR beta chains were more clonally expanded and had lower generation probabilities than equally common non-associated chains.

The TCR was taken from a girl less than two years old in good health and CMV-seronegative. Sequencing was done on a sample of PBMCs.

The bases are TGTGCCAGCAGCCGCGCAACTTCTCCTGCAAGTACAGATACGCAGTATTTT. Its amino acids are CASSRATSPASTDTQYF. The chain uses TRBV7-3 and TRBJ2-3; the D gene remains uncertain. CDR1 is given as SGHTA and CDR2 as FQGTGA, both from the germline V gene. The junction carries 21 bases between V and J, which are trimmed by 5 bases and 3 bases respectively. The CDR3 spans 17 residues, from the cysteine through the phenylalanine. Only the CDR3 part of the read is kept: 51 bases, read in frame from the first base.